The 16 T cell receptor beta chains given below trace back to one sample, sequenced in a study of T-cell reconstitution after alpha-beta-depleted transplantation in children. Using unique molecular identifiers, the investigators prepared the TCRbeta library. TCRdb re-called the PCR reads with MiXCR, one entry per CDR3 protein. The data hold almost 400,000 distinct CDR3 sequences, with around 20% observed a single time. The input for sequencing was PBMCs from the stem cell graft donor, taken from the stem cell graft. Source of these receptors: a human donor who donated a stem cell graft to a child with acute myeloid leukemia.

The chain couples TRBV12-3 or TRBV12-4 to TRBJ2-5; TRBD1 aligns across 8 bases. The CDR3 contains 15 residues. V lost 6 bases and J lost 2; bases outside the gene matches: 8. The CDR3 nucleotides are TGTGCCAGCAGCCCCTACAGGGGGAGGCAAGAGACCCAGTACTTC. It translates to CASSPYRGRQETQYF.

There are many counts of this clonotype. The genes are TRBV12-3 or TRBV12-4 and TRBJ2-1; D is unclear. V was pared by 2 bases and J by 6 bases, with 5 bases between. The CDR3 consists of 12 residues. The CDR3 protein is CASSLRVNEQFF. As DNA, the CDR3 is TGTGCCAGCAGTTTACGTGTCAATGAGCAGTTCTTC.

The rearrangement uses TRBV12-3 or TRBV12-4 and TRBJ2-3, with a possible D match to TRBD2 (6 bases). CDR3 size: 16 residues. Trimming took off 4 bases at V and 2 bases at J, with 16 bases between the two ends. This CDR3 reads CASSSSGRGYTDTQYF. CDR3 coding DNA: TGTGCCAGCAGTTCCTCTGGGCGGGGATACACAGATACGCAGTATTTT.

J is TRBJ2-1 and V is TRBV9; 8 bases agree with TRBD2. The ends lost 3 bases at V and 2 bases at J; junction bases unmatched: 10. This CDR3 spans 17 amino acids. Germline V gives CDR1 SGDLS, CDR2 YYNGEE. CDR3 region: CASSALSGVNTYNEQFF. DNA of the CDR3: TGTGCCAGCAGCGCCCTTAGCGGGGTGAACACCTACAATGAGCAGTTCTTC.

J is TRBJ2-7 and V is TRBV15; 7 nucleotides line up with TRBD2. Germline V gene data show CDR1 as LNHNV and CDR2 as YYDKDF (reference sequence). CDR3 size: 14 residues. J gave up 6 bases and V 3 bases, and 8 bases lay outside the gene matches. The CDR3 is CATSRVAGAPEQYF. The CDR3 region has the DNA TGTGCCACCAGCAGGGTCGCGGGAGCACCCGAGCAGTACTTC.

This clonotype appeared many times. The rearrangement uses TRBV7-9 and TRBJ2-1; D not resolved. The germline V gene has CDR1 SEHNR and CDR2 FQNEAQ (reference sequence). V was pared by 1 base and J by 8 bases, with 6 bases between. This CDR3 has 12 residues. CDR3 residues: CASSLGGYEQFF. In DNA, the CDR3 is TGTGCCAGCAGCTTAGGAGGTTATGAGCAGTTCTTC. Together with reference TRBV7-9 and TRBJ2-1, the CDR3 gives the full variable domain: DTGVSQNPRHKITKRGQNVTFRCDPISEHNRLYWYRQTLGQGPEFLTYFQNEAQLEKSRLLSDRFSAERPKGSFSTLEIQRTEQGDSAMYLCASSLGGYEQFFGPGTRLTVL.

The gene calls are TRBV12-3 or TRBV12-4 and TRBJ2-4; no reliable D call. V was cut by 5 bases and J by 3 bases, with 11 bases left in between. The CDR3 is 14 residues long. DNA for the CDR3: TGTGCCAGCAGTGATCCGGTTGTCAAAAACATTCAGTACTTC. This sequence encodes CASSDPVVKNIQYF.

V gene TRBV4-2 combines with J gene TRBJ2-1; no clear D gene. Germline loops: CDR1 LGHNA, CDR2 YNFKEQ. V was clipped by 7 bases and J by 8 bases, with 18 bases between them. This CDR3 is 14 amino acids long. The CDR3 loop is CASTPGLVADEQFF. The CDR3 DNA reads as TGTGCCAGCACCCCGGGTCTAGTGGCCGATGAGCAGTTCTTC.

The rearrangement uses TRBV27 and TRBJ2-5; D is uncertain. V was pared by 6 bases and J by 0 bases, with 11 bases between. The germline V gene encodes CDR1 MNHEY and CDR2 SMNVEV (reference sequence). The CDR3 length is 14 residues. The CDR3, as DNA: TGTGCCAGCAGCCTCTTATACCACCAAGAGACCCAGTACTTC. Translation: CASSLLYHQETQYF.

V is TRBV12-3 or TRBV12-4 and J is TRBJ1-4; D call uncertain. V was shortened by 6 bases and J by 7 bases, with 12 bases between the two germline ends. This CDR3 region has 13 residues. CDR3 in DNA: TGTGCCAGCAGCCAAACCCGTTCTGAAAAACTGTTTTTT. Translation gives CASSQTRSEKLFF.

Written as DNA, the CDR3 is TGTGCCAGCAGGGGCGGGATAGAAGATACGCAGTATTTT. It encodes CASRGGIEDTQYF. The V and J genes are TRBV7-3 and TRBJ2-3; the D gene is possibly TRBD2 (6 bases). Germline values: CDR1 SGHTA, CDR2 FQGTGA. V lost 6 bases and J lost 5, with 12 bases in between. This CDR3 is built from 13 residues.

This clonotype was seen only a few times. The gene calls are TRBV9 and TRBJ2-7; D not certain. This CDR3 spans 12 amino acids. Germline loops: CDR1 SGDLS, CDR2 YYNGEE. V was pared by 0 bases and J by 4 bases, with 5 bases between. DNA for the CDR3: TGTGCCAGCAGCGTAGAGGGATACGAGCAGTACTTC. Its protein product is CASSVEGYEQYF.

The chain employs TRBV9 and TRBJ2-7; 7 bases fit TRBD2. CDR3 length: 14 amino acids. J gave up 2 bases and V 4 bases, and 6 bases lay outside the gene matches. In germline, CDR1 is SGDLS, CDR2 YYNGEE. The DNA of the CDR3 is TGTGCCAGCAGCCCAAGCGGGGCAACCTACGAGCAGTACTTC. This translates into CASSPSGATYEQYF.

A few counts support this clonotype. The CDR3 reads CASSLVVSGSYEQYF. DNA for the CDR3: TGTGCCAGCAGCTTAGTGGTTAGCGGGAGTTACGAGCAGTACTTC. This rearrangement joins TRBV7-9 to TRBJ2-7, with 9 bases matching TRBD2. J was trimmed by 4 bases and V by 1 base; bases with no gene match: 5. Germline V gene sequence: CDR1 SEHNR, CDR2 FQNEAQ (reference sequence). The CDR3 extends over 15 amino acids.

This clonotype was seen ten or more times. CDR3 loop: CASSQGPSGQYF. CDR3 nucleotide sequence: TGCGCCAGCAGCCAAGGACCCTCCGGGCAGTACTTC. J is TRBJ2-7 and V is TRBV4-1; D uncertain. The CDR3 loop spans 12 amino acids. Germline V gene sequence: CDR1 MGHRA, CDR2 YSYEKL. Trimming left V 1 base short and J 9 bases short, with 10 bases between.

The chain recombines TRBV20-1 with TRBJ2-7, with D tentatively TRBD1 (6 bases). This CDR3 has 16 residues. Germline V gene sequence: CDR1 DFQATT, CDR2 SNEGSKA (reference sequence). V was pared by 6 bases and J by 5 bases, with 26 bases between. This chain's CDR3 is CSAYKEQGNPFNEQYF. The CDR3, as DNA: TGCAGTGCCTACAAGGAACAGGGAAACCCCTTCAACGAGCAGTACTTC.